The 25 T cell receptor beta chains below all came from one sample that was sequenced in a study of T cell repertoires in cytomegalovirus infection. TCRdb recomputed calls from the reads with MiXCR, one row per CDR3 protein. The profile shows around 300,000 distinct CDR3 sequences, over 7.5% of them singletons. The sample comprised PBMCs. The receptors stem from a human donor in good health (CMV status not recorded). Some clones in this sample may be carry-over from other donors' samples.

This clonotype appeared a few times. This rearrangement joins TRBV6-1 to TRBJ2-7, with D possibly TRBD2 on 6 matching bases. The germline V gene encodes CDR1 MNHNS and CDR2 SASEGT. Trimming left V 1 base short and J 5 bases short, with 15 bases between. There are 15 residues in the CDR3. In DNA form, the CDR3 reads TGTGCCAGCAGTGAAGGGCGCGGGACCCTCCACGAGCAGTACTTC. This codes for CASSEGRGTLHEQYF.

This clonotype has a count of ten or more. The J gene is TRBJ1-2, the V gene TRBV7-2, with a weak D call TRBD1 (5 bases). Trimming shortened V by 3 bases and J by 4 bases, and 9 bases separated the two germline ends. This CDR3 has 13 amino acids. Germline loops: CDR1 SGHTA, CDR2 FQGNSA. Here the CDR3 reads CASSFDSIYGYTF. DNA for the CDR3: TGTGCCAGCAGCTTCGACAGCATCTATGGCTACACCTTC.

V usage is TRBV12-5 and J usage is TRBJ2-3; D gene uncertain. The germline V gene encodes CDR1 LGHNT and CDR2 FRNRAP. The V and J ends lost 1 base and 0 bases respectively, with 8 bases between them. The CDR3 length is 15 residues. DNA of the CDR3: TGTGCTAGTGGTTTGGGGGCTTTAAGCACAGATACGCAGTATTTT. This sequence encodes CASGLGALSTDTQYF.

There are many counts of this clonotype. This chain links TRBV28 with TRBJ1-5; 9 bases match TRBD1. Germline loops: CDR1 MDHEN, CDR2 SYDVKM. V trimming: 5 bases; J trimming: 7 bases; junction bases outside the gene matches: 18. The CDR3 extends over 18 amino acids. CDR3 coding DNA: TGTGCCAGCAGTACTCGGTTTATAGGGACAGGGTTGGACCAGCCCCAGCATTTT. Translation gives CASSTRFIGTGLDQPQHF.

This clonotype appeared many times. The V gene is TRBV6-1, the J gene TRBJ2-3; TRBD1 matches 7 bases. Germline V lookup: CDR1 MNHNS, CDR2 SASEGT. V shed 8 bases, J shed 3 bases, and the junction held 5 bases outside the gene matches. This CDR3 is 13 amino acids long. Here the CDR3 DNA reads TGTGCCAGCGGAAGACAGGGTACAGATACGCAGTATTTT. This gives the protein CASGRQGTDTQYF.

This clonotype was detected ten times or more. V gene TRBV10-3 combines with J gene TRBJ1-2, with D possibly being TRBD1 (6 bases). Trimming left V 4 bases short and J 6 bases short, with 12 bases between. The CDR3 length is 13 residues. CDR1 is ENHRY, CDR2 SYGVKD, per germline. CDR3: CAISGRQADGYTF. Here the CDR3 DNA reads TGTGCCATCAGTGGAAGACAGGCCGATGGCTACACCTTC.

V is TRBV14 and J is TRBJ2-1; 7 bases are shared with TRBD1. J gave up 8 bases and V 5 bases, and 15 bases lay outside the gene matches. The CDR3 length is 16 residues. Germline values: CDR1 SGHDN, CDR2 FVKESK. CDR3 bases: TGTGCCAGCAGCGCCTACAGGGGTGGTACACACGATGAGCAGTTCTTC. It specifies CASSAYRGGTHDEQFF.

This clonotype was recorded a few times. The chain joins TRBV7-2 to TRBJ2-7; D remains ambiguous. CDR1 is SGHTA and CDR2 is FQGNSA in the germline V gene. Trimming took 8 bases from V and 2 from J, leaving 13 bases between them. The CDR3 has 13 amino acids. For the CDR3, the DNA is TGTGCCAGCTCCTCTGATTGGGCCTACGAGCAGTACTTC. It encodes CASSSDWAYEQYF.

This clonotype was recorded a few times. This chain joins TRBV12-3 or TRBV12-4 and TRBJ2-4; 9 bases match TRBD2. The CDR3 is 16 residues long. V dropped 6 bases and J dropped 3; count of bases not matched to a gene: 9. The CDR3 here is CASRRLAGEFKNIQYF. In DNA, the CDR3 is TGTGCCAGCAGGCGATTAGCGGGGGAGTTCAAAAACATTCAGTACTTC.

V and J are TRBV7-2 and TRBJ1-1, with D possibly being TRBD1 (5 bases). The length of the CDR3 is 14 residues. V was clipped by 2 bases and J by 4 bases, with 11 bases between them. Germline loops: CDR1 SGHTA, CDR2 FQGNSA. The CDR3: CASSLWVGGTEAFF. CDR3 sequence (DNA): TGTGCCAGCAGCTTATGGGTGGGGGGCACTGAAGCTTTCTTT.

The V gene is TRBV24-1, the J gene TRBJ2-6; 9 nucleotides line up with TRBD2. CDR1 is KGHDR, CDR2 SFDVKD, per germline. Trimming removed 3 bases from V and 0 bases from J; junction bases left unmatched: 2. This CDR3 region has 17 residues. This CDR3 reads CATSDVAGVSGANVLTF. CDR3 DNA: TGTGCCACCAGTGATGTAGCGGGAGTCTCTGGGGCCAACGTCCTGACTTTC.

This clonotype was detected ten times or more. This chain links TRBV27 with TRBJ1-1; D is perhaps TRBD1 (5 bases). CDR1 MNHEY and CDR2 SMNVEV come from the germline V gene (reference sequence). The CDR3 loop spans 15 amino acids. V gave up 5 bases and J gave up 6 bases, with 19 bases separating them. CDR3 bases: TGTGCCAGCAGTCCAAACCGGGACGGCCGGCCTGAAGCTTTCTTT. As protein: CASSPNRDGRPEAFF.

In this sample, this clonotype turned up many times. V usage is TRBV4-3 and J usage is TRBJ2-7; D is unresolved. Germline CDR1 and CDR2: LGHNA and YSLEER. Deletions cut 0 bases from V and 6 bases from J, with 6 bases between. This CDR3 region has 12 residues. CDR3 nucleotide sequence: TGCGCCAGCAGCCAAGATCTCGGCGAGCAGTACTTC. Translation: CASSQDLGEQYF.

This clonotype was picked up many times. CDR3: CSVWGHSAYNEQFF. The CDR3 DNA follows: TGCAGCGTCTGGGGCCACTCGGCCTACAATGAGCAGTTCTTC. V is TRBV29-1 and J is TRBJ2-1; D is perhaps TRBD1 (5 bases). This CDR3 has 14 amino acids. Germline V gene lookup returns CDR1 SQVTM and CDR2 ANQGSEA. The V gene lost 6 bases and the J gene lost 2 bases, with 14 bases spanning the gap.

The chain recombines TRBV19 with TRBJ1-6, with TRBD1 as a possible D gene (5 bases). The CDR3 is made up of 18 amino acids. Per germline, CDR1 LNHDA and CDR2 SQIVND (reference sequence). Trimming removed 2 bases at V and 6 bases at J, with 20 bases between. This chain's CDR3 is CASSIIQVRDVLNSPLHF. The CDR3 DNA follows: TGTGCCAGTAGTATAATCCAGGTCCGGGACGTACTTAATTCACCCCTCCACTTT.

The chain couples TRBV28 to TRBJ2-3; maybe TRBD2 (5 bases). The V and J ends lost 1 base and 2 bases respectively, with 13 bases between them. Germline-derived CDR1 and CDR2 are MDHEN and SYDVKM. The length of the CDR3 is 16 residues. CDR3 sequence reads: CASSLLPSQFTDTQYF. The CDR3 DNA follows: TGTGCCAGCAGTTTATTGCCTAGCCAATTCACAGATACGCAGTATTTT.

The chain combines TRBV7-9 with TRBJ2-4; 7 positions agree with TRBD1. The CDR3 spans 12 residues. CDR1 is SEHNR, CDR2 FQNEAQ, per germline (reference sequence). V was clipped by 0 bases and J by 13 bases; unmatched bases: 3. DNA for the CDR3: TGTGCCAGCAGCTTAGCCCAGGGGGAACAGTACTTC. Amino acid sequence: CASSLAQGEQYF.

The table lists this clonotype with many counts. The CDR3 loop reads CASSPGRGGWTEAFF. The CDR3 DNA follows: TGTGCCAGTAGTCCGGGACGAGGGGGATGGACTGAAGCTTTCTTT. This chain uses TRBV19 with TRBJ1-1, with a tentative D call TRBD1 (6 bases). V shed 5 bases and J shed 5 bases, with 18 bases lying between them. Germline V CDR1 and CDR2: LNHDA, SQIVND (reference sequence). The CDR3 is 15 residues long.

This clonotype was seen at least ten times. The chain couples TRBV7-2 to TRBJ2-2; 7 bases align to TRBD1. After removal of 1 base from V and 7 bases from J, the junction contained 3 bases not matched to a gene. The CDR3 extends over 14 amino acids. Germline V gene sequence: CDR1 SGHTA, CDR2 FQGNSA. The CDR3 loop reads CASSLGDSLGELFF. The DNA for the CDR3 is TGTGCCAGCAGCTTAGGGGACAGCCTCGGGGAGCTGTTTTTT.

This clonotype showed up just once. A read error may explain this, as a much larger clone is one base away. This chain links TRBV7-2 with TRBJ2-2; the match to TRBD1 covers 9 bases. Germline V gene data show CDR1 as SGHTA and CDR2 as FQGNSA. The CDR3 is 16 residues long. The CDR3 sequence: CASSPDRGVYTGEPFF. CDR3 nucleotides: TGTGCCAGCAGCCCCGACAGGGGGGTTTATACCGGGGAGCCGTTTTTT. The variable domain in full, with the rest retrieved from reference TRBV7-2 and TRBJ2-2, is GAGVSQSPSNKVTEKGKDVELRCDPISGHTALYWYRQSLGQGLEFLIYFQGNSAPDKSGLPSDRFSAERTGGSVSTLTIQRTQQEDSAVYLCASSPDRGVYTGEPFFGEGSRLTVL.

The chain is built from TRBV7-9 and TRBJ1-2, with 8 nucleotides matching TRBD1. V gave up 3 bases and J gave up 3 bases; unmatched junction bases: 6. This CDR3 has 15 amino acids. CDR1 and CDR2 (germline): SEHNR, FQNEAQ (reference sequence). The CDR3, as DNA: TGTGCCAGCAGCTTCTCGACAGGGGACTACTATGGCTACACCTTC. Protein: CASSFSTGDYYGYTF.

The chain combines TRBV7-9 with TRBJ2-2; TRBD2 matches 12 bases. This CDR3 is built from 19 residues. Per germline, CDR1 SEHNR and CDR2 FQNEAQ (reference sequence). V shed 0 bases, J shed 4 bases, and the junction held 9 bases outside the gene matches. CDR3 region: CASSLAPLAGGPVTGELFF. Written as DNA, the CDR3 is TGTGCCAGCAGCTTAGCGCCCCTAGCGGGGGGGCCTGTCACCGGGGAGCTGTTTTTT.

The sample holds a few counts of this clonotype. The chain is built from TRBV7-6 and TRBJ2-5; D could derive from TRBD1 or TRBD2 (6 bases each). The CDR3 spans 12 residues. The germline V gene encodes CDR1 SGHVS and CDR2 FNYEAQ. Trimming took off 3 bases at V and 9 bases at J, with 11 bases between the two ends. The CDR3, as DNA: TGTGCCAGCAGCTTGCATAGGGGGGCCCAGTACTTC. It translates to CASSLHRGAQYF.

This chain uses TRBV15 with TRBJ2-3; tentative D call: TRBD1 (5 bases). V lost 0 bases to trimming and J lost 1 base, with 11 bases between them. This CDR3 comprises 16 residues. CDR1 LNHNV and CDR2 YYDKDF come from the germline V gene (reference sequence). As DNA, the CDR3 is TGTGCCACCAGCAGAGAGGGGTGGGGCCGCACAGATACGCAGTATTTT. This encodes CATSREGWGRTDTQYF.

This clonotype was seen ten or more times. The chain is built from TRBV7-9 and TRBJ2-2; D possibly corresponds to TRBD1 (6 bases). Trimming took 7 bases from V and 0 from J, leaving 21 bases between them. This CDR3 spans 18 amino acids. CDR1 is SEHNR and CDR2 is FQNEAQ in the germline V gene (reference sequence). The CDR3 protein is CASIPGYGQPTNTGELFF. The CDR3 nucleotides are TGTGCCAGCATACCGGGTTATGGACAGCCTACGAACACCGGGGAGCTGTTTTTT. Complete variable domain (other parts from reference TRBV7-9 and TRBJ2-2): DTGVSQNPRHKITKRGQNVTFRCDPISEHNRLYWYRQTLGQGPEFLTYFQNEAQLEKSRLLSDRFSAERPKGSFSTLEIQRTEQGDSAMYLCASIPGYGQPTNTGELFFGEGSRLTVL.